A single sample gave rise to the 12 T cell receptor beta chains below, sequenced in a study of radiotherapy plus CTLA-4 blockade in lung cancer. Clones were read by immunoSEQ multiplex PCR, and TCRdb kept only the in-frame ones, dropping some. The data hold over 75,000 clones, with about four fifths observed a single time. The sample in question was peripheral blood, obtained from a patient treated with radiotherapy plus ipilimumab. Every receptor here comes from a human donor with non-small cell lung cancer who had stable disease on radiotherapy plus ipilimumab.

CDR3 nucleotides: TGCGCCAGCAGTGCCAGTATTGAGACCCAGTACTTC. It yields the protein CASSASIETQYF. The V call is TRBV10-2, the J call TRBJ2-5; D ambiguous. This CDR3 is 12 amino acids long. V lost 4 bases and J 5 bases, leaving 8 bases between the germline ends. The germline V gene has CDR1 WSHSY and CDR2 SAAADI.

The chain employs TRBV7-7 and TRBJ2-6, with D uncertain. The V gene lost 5 bases and the J gene lost 0 bases, with 17 bases spanning the gap. This CDR3 contains 18 residues. Germline loops: CDR1 SSHAT, CDR2 FNYEAQ (reference sequence). The CDR3: CASSPFPGGNSGANVLTF. CDR3 bases: TGTGCCAGCAGCCCCTTTCCGGGTGGAAACTCTGGGGCCAACGTCCTGACTTTC.

V gene TRBV7-9 combines with J gene TRBJ2-7; TRBD2 matches at 11 bases. Trimming removed 5 bases from V and 5 bases from J; junction bases left unmatched: 2. The germline V gene has CDR1 SEHNR and CDR2 FQNEAQ (reference sequence). This CDR3 is 13 amino acids long. The chain's CDR3 is CASSTSGRDEQYF. CDR3 sequence (DNA): TGTGCCAGCAGCACTAGCGGGAGAGACGAGCAGTACTTC.

This chain connects TRBV27 to TRBJ1-2; 10 bases align to TRBD1. The CDR3 spans 15 residues. Germline V lookup: CDR1 MNHEY, CDR2 SMNVEV (reference sequence). After removal of 8 bases from V and 2 bases from J, the junction contained 8 bases not matched to a gene. CDR3 nucleotides: TGTGCCAGCCGCGGCCCGGGACAGGGGAACTATGGCTACACCTTC. Protein product: CASRGPGQGNYGYTF.

The chain couples TRBV6-5 to TRBJ1-6; 8 bases match TRBD1. J lost 9 bases, V lost 9 bases, and 7 bases had no gene match. This CDR3 region has 13 residues. Germline assignment: CDR1 MNHEY and CDR2 SVGAGI. The CDR3 coding sequence is TGTGCCAGGTCCCGGGACAGGTTTTCACCCCTCCACTTT. It encodes CARSRDRFSPLHF.

The chain links TRBV29-1 to TRBJ1-6, with a tentative D call TRBD1 (6 bases). Germline loops: CDR1 SQVTM, CDR2 ANQGSEA. Trimming removed 7 bases from V and 8 bases from J, with 15 bases in between. The CDR3 has 13 residues. The CDR3 reads CSAQEGGDSPLHF. CDR3 sequence (DNA): TGCAGCGCCCAGGAGGGGGGGGATTCACCCCTCCACTTT.

The chain recombines TRBV19 with TRBJ2-1, with D possibly called TRBD1 or TRBD2 (5 bases each). The V end lost 4 bases, the J end lost 4 bases, and 17 bases lay between the germline ends. CDR1 is LNHDA and CDR2 is SQIVND in the germline V gene (reference sequence). This CDR3 region has 16 residues. The DNA of the CDR3 is TGTGCCAGTAGTAGGGATCCGGGGCGTGTATACAATGAGCAGTTCTTC. Protein product: CASSRDPGRVYNEQFF.

J is TRBJ2-7 and V is TRBV29-1; no clear D gene. Germline lookup yields CDR1 SQVTM and CDR2 ANQGSEA. CDR3 size: 12 residues. V gave up 5 bases and J gave up 0 bases, with 8 bases separating them. The CDR3 nucleotides are TGCAGCGTTATGTCTCGCTCCTACGAGCAGTACTTC. It is translated as CSVMSRSYEQYF.

The chain links TRBV27 to TRBJ1-5, with D hard to call. The ends were cut back, 4 bases at V and 3 bases at J, with 4 bases in the middle. This CDR3 has 12 residues. Germline V lookup: CDR1 MNHEY, CDR2 SMNVEV (reference sequence). CDR3 DNA sequence: TGTGCCAGCAGTTCGGACAATCAGCCCCAGCATTTT. Translation gives CASSSDNQPQHF.

V is TRBV25-1 and J is TRBJ1-4; D gene ambiguous. The CDR3 has 15 residues. The ends were cut back, 0 bases at V and 0 bases at J, with 5 bases in the middle. Germline V gene sequence: CDR1 MGHDK, CDR2 SYGVNS. The DNA of the CDR3 is TGTGCCAGCAGTGAATATACTGCAACTAATGAAAAACTGTTTTTT. It codes for CASSEYTATNEKLFF. The complete variable domain, with remaining parts taken from reference TRBV25-1 and TRBJ1-4, reads EADIYQTPRYLVIGTGKKITLECSQTMGHDKMYWYQQDPGMELHLIHYSYGVNSTEKGDLSSESTVSRIRTEHFPLTLESARPSHTSQYLCASSEYTATNEKLFFGSGTQLSVL.

V and J are TRBV7-3 and TRBJ2-3; the match to TRBD1 covers 7 bases. With 11 bases clipped from V and 5 bases from J, the junction kept 13 bases outside the gene matches. Per germline, CDR1 SGHTA and CDR2 FQGTGA. This CDR3 spans 14 amino acids. This CDR3 reads CALRVGTEIDTQYF. DNA for the CDR3: TGTGCCTTACGAGTGGGGACAGAAATAGATACGCAGTATTTT.

This sequence joins TRBV7-8 and TRBJ2-2, with TRBD2 matching 14 bases. This CDR3 region has 18 residues. CDR1 and CDR2 (germline): SGHVS, FQNEAQ. Trimming cost V 5 bases and J 1 base; bases outside gene matches: 6. The DNA for the CDR3 is TGTGCCAGCAGCCTAAGGACTAGCGGGGGGAAGAACACCGGGGAGCTGTTTTTT. Protein product: CASSLRTSGGKNTGELFF.